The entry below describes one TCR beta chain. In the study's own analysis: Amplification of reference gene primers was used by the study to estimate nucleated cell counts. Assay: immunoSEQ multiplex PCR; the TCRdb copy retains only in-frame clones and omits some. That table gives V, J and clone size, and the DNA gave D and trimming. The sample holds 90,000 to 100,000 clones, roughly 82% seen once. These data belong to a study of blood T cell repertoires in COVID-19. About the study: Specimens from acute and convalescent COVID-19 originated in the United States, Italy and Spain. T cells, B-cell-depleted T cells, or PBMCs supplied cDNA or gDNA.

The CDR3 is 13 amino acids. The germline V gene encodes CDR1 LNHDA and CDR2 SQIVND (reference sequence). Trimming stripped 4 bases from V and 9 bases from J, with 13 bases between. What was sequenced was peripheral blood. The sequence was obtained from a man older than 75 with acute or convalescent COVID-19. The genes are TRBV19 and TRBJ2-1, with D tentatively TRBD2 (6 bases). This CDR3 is CASSTTGTPEQFF. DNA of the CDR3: TGTGCCAGTAGTACAACCGGGACTCCTGAGCAGTTCTTC.